Each of the 20 T cell receptor beta chains below was sequenced from the same sample in a study of cytomegalovirus exposure and HLA in healthy donors. Researchers ran the PCR with 60 Vbeta and 13 Jbeta primers. The method was immunoSEQ multiplex PCR; TCRdb's version includes in-frame clones alone and lacks a portion of them. Altogether roughly 190,000 clones are present, around three quarters being singletons, with the ten largest covering approximately 1.8%. The sequenced sample consisted of PBMCs. All receptors derive from a woman aged 25 to 39 in good health and CMV-seronegative.

J is TRBJ1-6 and V is TRBV6-6; TRBD1 aligns across 7 bases. Looked up from germline, CDR1 is MNHNY and CDR2 is SVGAGI (reference sequence). The CDR3 covers 16 residues. V dropped 3 bases and J dropped 5; count of bases not matched to a gene: 7. CDR3 sequence: CASSYTPGGDNSPLHF. Here the CDR3 DNA reads TGTGCCAGCAGTTATACACCAGGGGGTGATAATTCACCCCTCCACTTT.

The chain links TRBV7-8 to TRBJ1-1; possibly TRBD1 for D (6 bases). Trimming shortened V by 3 bases and J by 4 bases, and 12 bases separated the two germline ends. The CDR3 covers 14 residues. Looked up from germline, CDR1 is SGHVS and CDR2 is FQNEAQ. CDR3 bases: TGTGCCAGCAGCTTGTTACAGGGTCCCACTGAAGCTTTCTTT. It yields the protein CASSLLQGPTEAFF.

The chain couples TRBV27 to TRBJ2-1, with D possibly TRBD1 on 6 matching bases. The CDR3 extends over 15 amino acids. Germline V gene data show CDR1 as MNHEY and CDR2 as SMNVEV (reference sequence). V lost 3 bases, J lost 0 bases, and 9 bases lay in between. CDR3 DNA: TGTGCCAGCAGTTTGGGGACAAGCTCCTACAATGAGCAGTTCTTC. Protein product: CASSLGTSSYNEQFF.

The chain couples TRBV10-3 to TRBJ1-1; D is unresolved. Trimming took off 6 bases at V and 1 base at J, with 9 bases between the two ends. CDR1 is ENHRY, CDR2 SYGVKD, per germline. The CDR3 extends over 13 amino acids. DNA of the CDR3: TGTGCCATCAGCGGAGCCCCGAACACTGAAGCTTTCTTT. Its translation: CAISGAPNTEAFF.

This clone showed up just once. The chain links TRBV4-3 to TRBJ2-7; 13 bases align to TRBD2. The germline gives CDR1 LGHNA, CDR2 YSLEER. Trimming removed 6 bases from V and 6 bases from J; junction bases left unmatched: 14. This CDR3 is 17 amino acids long. The CDR3 spells CASSPLGGLAGLSEQYF. The DNA of the CDR3 is TGCGCCAGCAGTCCCTTGGGGGGACTAGCGGGATTATCCGAGCAGTACTTC.

This clone turned up a few times. CDR3 DNA sequence: TGTGCCAGCAGCTTAGTGGCATTCGAGACCCAGTACTTC. It codes for CASSLVAFETQYF. This chain connects TRBV13 to TRBJ2-5; D remains ambiguous. The germline V and J ends were trimmed by 1 base and 5 bases, with 8 bases remaining between them. The CDR3 has 13 residues. Germline V gene sequence: CDR1 PRHDT, CDR2 FYEKMQ (reference sequence).

This sequence joins TRBV6-4 and TRBJ2-1, with 8 bases that match TRBD2. The CDR3 is 15 amino acids. Trimming took 4 bases from V and 3 from J; bases not matched to a gene: 5. Germline CDR1 and CDR2: MRHNA and SNTAGT. CDR3 in amino acids: CASSARTSFYNEQFF. CDR3 sequence (DNA): TGTGCCAGCAGTGCAAGGACTAGCTTCTACAATGAGCAGTTCTTC.

In this sample, this clone turned up a few times. The genes are TRBV15 and TRBJ1-6; D remains unclear. The CDR3 contains 14 residues. The V and J ends lost 5 bases and 5 bases respectively, with 10 bases between them. Looked up from germline, CDR1 is LNHNV and CDR2 is YYDKDF (reference sequence). In DNA form, the CDR3 reads TGTGCCACCAGCCGCTCTAGGAATAATTCACCCCTCCACTTT. Its protein product is CATSRSRNNSPLHF.

The rearrangement uses TRBV6-5 and TRBJ1-6, with 7 bases fitting TRBD1. The length of the CDR3 is 15 residues. In germline, CDR1 is MNHEY, CDR2 SVGAGI. V shed 5 bases, J shed 12 bases, and the junction held 13 bases outside the gene matches. The CDR3 bases are TGTGCCAGCAGTAAGTGGACAGGCGAAGGTATACCCCTCCACTTT. Protein sequence: CASSKWTGEGIPLHF.

V and J are TRBV7-2 and TRBJ1-5; tentative D call: TRBD1 (5 bases). Between the trimmed V and J ends, which lost 2 bases and 1 base, there was a span of 12 bases. The germline V gene encodes CDR1 SGHTA and CDR2 FQGNSA. There are 16 residues in the CDR3. The CDR3 sequence is CASSLTWTRSNQPQHF. The CDR3 bases are TGTGCCAGCAGCTTAACGTGGACACGAAGCAATCAGCCCCAGCATTTT.

The V call is TRBV7-9, the J call TRBJ1-1; no firm D call. CDR3 length: 12 residues. Per the germline V gene, CDR1 is SEHNR and CDR2 is FQNEAQ (reference sequence). V gave up 5 bases and J gave up 7 bases, with 11 bases separating them. The CDR3 coding sequence is TGTGCCAGCAGCCTAGGAGGTGGTGAAGCTTTCTTT. This sequence encodes CASSLGGGEAFF.

J is TRBJ2-3 and V is TRBV5-1, with a possible D match to TRBD1 (6 bases). V was clipped by 3 bases and J by 2 bases, with 19 bases between them. This CDR3 is 17 amino acids long. The germline V gene has CDR1 SGHRS and CDR2 YFSETQ. CDR3 in amino acids: CASSSNREQVNTDTQYF. CDR3 DNA sequence: TGCGCCAGCAGCTCGAACAGGGAACAGGTAAACACAGATACGCAGTATTTT.

This clone has a handful of counts. V is TRBV19 and J is TRBJ1-2; D perhaps matches TRBD1 (6 bases). CDR1 is LNHDA and CDR2 is SQIVND in the germline V gene (reference sequence). The V gene lost 1 base and the J gene lost 8 bases, with 14 bases spanning the gap. This CDR3 is 14 amino acids long. Here the CDR3 reads CASSIGGGRGGYTF. Written as DNA, the CDR3 is TGTGCCAGTAGTATAGGAGGTGGCAGGGGAGGCTACACCTTC.

The J gene is TRBJ1-5, the V gene TRBV2; D gene uncertain. Trimming stripped 4 bases from V and 1 base from J, with 8 bases between. The V gene's germline CDR1 is SNHLY and CDR2 FYNNEI. The CDR3 has 14 amino acids. CDR3 DNA: TGTGCCAGCAGTGTGCGGTTGAGCAATCAGCCCCAGCATTTT. Translating it yields CASSVRLSNQPQHF.

The genes are TRBV7-9 and TRBJ1-2, with 7 bases aligning to TRBD1. CDR1 is SEHNR and CDR2 is FQNEAQ in the germline V gene (reference sequence). Losses at the gene ends were 5 bases for V and 6 bases for J; bases not matched to a gene: 9. There are 14 residues in the CDR3. The DNA for the CDR3 is TGTGCCAGCAGCACAACAGGGGTAGGGGATGGCTACACCTTC. This translates into CASSTTGVGDGYTF.

This clone was observed a few times. The rearrangement links TRBV30 to TRBJ2-3; D possibly corresponds to TRBD1 (6 bases). There are 14 residues in the CDR3. Trimming removed 5 bases from V and 2 bases from J, with 14 bases in between. CDR1 and CDR2 (germline): GTSNPN, SVGIG (reference sequence). The chain's CDR3 is CAWSGVTLTDTQYF. The CDR3 region has the DNA TGTGCCTGGTCAGGGGTTACCCTCACAGATACGCAGTATTTT.

This sequence joins TRBV5-1 and TRBJ2-1, with 14 bases identical to TRBD2. This CDR3 has 15 residues. V shed 2 bases, J shed 8 bases, and the junction held 3 bases outside the gene matches. CDR1 is SGHRS, CDR2 YFSETQ, per germline. The CDR3 reads CASSLGLAGGDEQFF. Written as DNA, the CDR3 is TGCGCCAGCAGCTTAGGACTAGCGGGAGGCGATGAGCAGTTCTTC.

The table lists this clone with a few counts. This chain joins TRBV18 and TRBJ2-3; possible D gene TRBD1, 5 bases. This CDR3 comprises 16 residues. Trimming cost V 3 bases and J 3 bases, with 16 bases left between them. From germline, CDR1 is KGHSH and CDR2 LQKENI. This chain's CDR3 is CASSPKQVVGTDTQYF. Here the CDR3 DNA reads TGTGCCAGCTCACCCAAACAGGTAGTAGGGACAGATACGCAGTATTTT.

This clone was seen just once. The chain joins TRBV25-1 to TRBJ2-4; D is possibly TRBD1 (6 bases). The length of the CDR3 is 14 residues. The germline CDR1 and CDR2 sequences are MGHDK and SYGVNS. Between the trimmed V and J ends, which lost 6 bases and 8 bases, there was a span of 17 bases. This CDR3 reads CASSGPGQMDIQYF. CDR3 in DNA: TGTGCCAGCAGCGGTCCGGGACAAATGGACATTCAGTACTTC.

The J gene is TRBJ1-1, the V gene TRBV5-1, with D tentatively TRBD1 (6 bases). The CDR3 covers 16 residues. Trimming left V 1 base short and J 3 bases short, with 16 bases between. Germline V gene lookup returns CDR1 SGHRS and CDR2 YFSETQ. CDR3 protein: CASSLNGGGYYTEAFF. CDR3 bases: TGCGCCAGCAGCTTGAACGGCGGGGGCTACTACACTGAAGCTTTCTTT.